This record covers a single T cell receptor beta chain. This entry comes from a study of blood T cell repertoires in COVID-19. Study information: Spain, Italy and the United States supplied samples that represented acute and convalescent COVID-19.

Those enrolled in Seattle joined during active infection and were followed longitudinally afterward. Trimming cost V 4 bases and J 4 bases, with 9 bases left between them. The length of the CDR3 is 13 residues. Germline CDR1 reads SGHRS; CDR2 reads YFSETQ. Sequencing was performed with immunoSEQ multiplex PCR; in TCRdb, only in-frame clones are kept and a portion is missing. The sample carries under 50,000 clones, approximately 93% recorded once. This clonotype was obtained from a man aged 55 to 70 with COVID-19, enrolled during active disease. The sequencing input was peripheral blood. The genes are TRBV5-1 and TRBJ1-5; no definite D call. The CDR3: CASSADSNQPQHF. The CDR3, as DNA: TGCGCCAGCAGCGCGGACTCGAATCAGCCCCAGCATTTT.